These 30 T cell receptor beta chains originate from one sample sequenced in a study of regulatory T cells in long-lasting Graves disease. For TCR beta, libraries came from iRepertoire HTBI primers and Arm-PCR of CDR3 regions. TCRdb processed the multiplex PCR reads anew with MiXCR; each CDR3 protein has one entry. Of around 480,000 distinct CDR3 sequences listed, roughly 15% are singletons. Sample time point: newly diagnosed GD, antithyroid drugs for less than 3 months. From RNA extracted from PBMCs, the TCR library was made. In addition, the sample was reused for a study of T cells in Graves' hyperthyroidism and ophthalmopathy.

Sequenced here: peripheral blood mononuclear cells (PBMCs), sampled at new diagnosis, from a patient treated with antithyroid drugs. The receptors come from a middle-aged man with Graves disease.

The chain joins TRBV6-2 or TRBV6-3 to TRBJ2-5; D is unresolved. CDR1 MNHEY and CDR2 SVGEGT come from the germline V gene. The CDR3 is 16 amino acids. V was cut by 4 bases and J by 0 bases, with 15 bases left in between. This CDR3 reads CASSSQPPMYQETQYF. CDR3 DNA: TGTGCCAGCAGTTCCCAACCCCCTATGTACCAAGAGACCCAGTACTTC.

This rearrangement joins TRBV9 to TRBJ2-1; either TRBD1 or TRBD2 may supply D (5 bases each). V was shortened by 2 bases and J by 5 bases, with 14 bases between the two germline ends. CDR1 is SGDLS, CDR2 YYNGEE, per germline. This CDR3 region has 15 residues. In DNA, the CDR3 is TGTGCCAGCAGCGTCTCCGGGACCTGGAACAATGAGCAGTTCTTC. It yields the protein CASSVSGTWNNEQFF.

This clonotype was picked up many times. The gene calls are TRBV12-3 or TRBV12-4 and TRBJ2-1; the D gene is possibly TRBD2 (5 bases). This CDR3 region has 15 residues. The V end lost 0 bases, the J end lost 4 bases, and 10 bases lay between the germline ends. In DNA form, the CDR3 reads TGTGCCAGCAGTTTAGCGAGGGCCTTTTACAATGAGCAGTTCTTC. Translation gives CASSLARAFYNEQFF.

The chain has TRBV15 and TRBJ1-2, with TRBD1 identical over 7 bases. The CDR3 runs 15 residues. J lost 2 bases, V lost 1 base, and 4 bases had no gene match. Looked up from germline, CDR1 is LNHNV and CDR2 is YYDKDF (reference sequence). The CDR3 DNA is TGTGCCACCAGCAGAGCGGGACAGCTCAACTATGGCTACACCTTC. Translating it yields CATSRAGQLNYGYTF.

This clonotype was seen ten or more times. The chain joins TRBV7-9 to TRBJ2-3; TRBD1 might be the D (5 bases). This CDR3 spans 14 amino acids. Trimming left V 5 bases short and J 2 bases short, with 11 bases between. Germline V gene data show CDR1 as SEHNR and CDR2 as FQNEAQ (reference sequence). CDR3 region: CASSPQGFTDTQYF. The DNA for the CDR3 is TGTGCCAGCAGCCCGCAGGGCTTCACAGATACGCAGTATTTT.

This clonotype was seen at least ten times. The V gene is TRBV2, the J gene TRBJ2-5; D ambiguous. This CDR3 comprises 13 residues. V lost 4 bases and J lost 4, with 10 bases in between. From germline, CDR1 is SNHLY and CDR2 FYNNEI. For the CDR3, the DNA is TGTGCCAGCAGTGGAGAACAAAGAGAGACCCAGTACTTC. Translating it yields CASSGEQRETQYF.

To note about this clonotype: This may be a read error: a much more frequent sequence differs by one nucleotide. Because the CDR3 is missing its conserved closing phenylalanine or tryptophan, this is likely a read error. The CDR3 sequence is CASSQGRGKQFL. For the CDR3, the DNA is TGTGCCAGCAGTCAGGGCCGGGGGAAGCAGTTCTTA. This rearrangement joins TRBV28 to TRBJ2-1; perhaps TRBD2 as D (6 bases). The CDR3 spans 12 residues. The V end was cut by 5 bases, the J end by 11 bases, with 13 bases between. Germline CDR1 is MDHEN and CDR2 is SYDVKM.

This clonotype has a count of ten or more. J is TRBJ2-7 and V is TRBV20-1; D not certain. The V end lost 0 bases, the J end lost 0 bases, and 12 bases lay between the germline ends. The CDR3 runs to 15 residues. The germline gives CDR1 DFQATT, CDR2 SNEGSKA (reference sequence). CDR3 loop: CSARDGSAISYEQYF. For the CDR3, the DNA is TGCAGTGCTAGAGATGGAAGCGCTATCTCCTACGAGCAGTACTTC.

This clonotype has at least ten counts. The rearrangement links TRBV3-1 to TRBJ2-5, with D uncertain. With 1 base removed from V and 5 bases from J, the gap between germline ends came to 5 bases. This CDR3 has 12 amino acids. Looked up from germline, CDR1 is LGHDT and CDR2 is YNNKEL (reference sequence). CDR3 sequence: CASSQAMETQYF. As DNA, the CDR3 is TGTGCCAGCAGCCAAGCCATGGAGACCCAGTACTTC.

This clonotype was detected ten times or more. The chain couples TRBV7-3 to TRBJ2-1, with TRBD2 identical over 9 bases. This CDR3 comprises 19 residues. The junction had 17 bases not matched to a gene; V was cut back by 1 base and J by 7 bases. In germline, CDR1 is SGHTA, CDR2 FQGTGA. As DNA, the CDR3 is TGTGCCAGCAGCTTAAATCGACCTTTGTCCGGGACTAGCTTTAATGAGCAGTTCTTC. Translated: CASSLNRPLSGTSFNEQFF.

The chain couples TRBV11-2 to TRBJ2-3, with D uncertain. CDR1 is SGHAT and CDR2 is FQNNGV in the germline V gene. The CDR3 spans 12 residues. Trimming pared 5 bases from V and 5 bases from J, leaving 8 bases between. Here the CDR3 reads CASSHGGDTQYF. The CDR3, as DNA: TGTGCCAGCAGCCACGGTGGAGATACGCAGTATTTT.

This clonotype was counted ten times or more. J is TRBJ2-7 and V is TRBV20-1, with TRBD2 as a possible D gene (6 bases). The CDR3 has 11 amino acids. Between the trimmed V and J ends, which lost 3 bases and 3 bases, there was a span of 6 bases. The germline CDR1 and CDR2 sequences are DFQATT and SNEGSKA (reference sequence). The chain's CDR3 is CSARDYYEQYF. DNA of the CDR3: TGCAGTGCTAGGGACTACTACGAGCAGTACTTC.

This clonotype was recorded a few times. The chain employs TRBV4-1 and TRBJ2-7, with no clear D. Trimming pared 1 base from V and 1 base from J, leaving 8 bases between. Germline V lookup: CDR1 MGHRA, CDR2 YSYEKL. The CDR3 is made up of 14 amino acids. This CDR3 reads CASSQGQRSYEQYF. The CDR3 DNA follows: TGCGCCAGCAGCCAAGGGCAGCGATCCTACGAGCAGTACTTC.

This clonotype was observed a handful of times. J is TRBJ2-7 and V is TRBV6-5; 8 bases align to TRBD2. This CDR3 region has 16 residues. After removal of 1 base from V and 3 bases from J, the junction contained 8 bases not matched to a gene. Per the germline V gene, CDR1 is MNHEY and CDR2 is SVGAGI. CDR3 in DNA: TGTGCCAGCAGTTACTTGATAGCGGGATCAGGCTACGAGCAGTACTTC. Amino acids: CASSYLIAGSGYEQYF.

This clonotype was observed at least ten times. The chain uses TRBV13 and TRBJ2-3; D is undetermined. V was clipped by 1 base and J by 2 bases, with 4 bases between them. The CDR3 loop spans 13 amino acids. CDR1 is PRHDT, CDR2 FYEKMQ, per germline (reference sequence). The CDR3 bases are TGTGCCAGCAGCTTAGAAACCACAGATACGCAGTATTTT. Protein sequence: CASSLETTDTQYF.

Many counts were recorded for this clonotype. The rearrangement joins TRBV7-9 to TRBJ2-4, with TRBD2 matching 7 bases. The J call is in doubt because the DNA end fits TRBJ2-5 better. Germline V lookup: CDR1 SEHNR, CDR2 FQNEAQ (reference sequence). CDR3 length equals 17 residues. CDR3: CASSLEGSLAALETQYF. CDR3 nucleotide sequence: TGTGCCAGCAGCTTAGAAGGGTCGCTAGCGGCATTAGAGACCCAGTACTTC.

This clonotype has ten or more counts. The CDR3 reads CASSLPDSYEQYF. The CDR3 DNA sequence: TGCGCCAGCAGCTTGCCGGACTCCTACGAGCAGTACTTC. J is TRBJ2-7 and V is TRBV5-1; D is unresolved. Per the germline V gene, CDR1 is SGHRS and CDR2 is YFSETQ. This CDR3 is built from 13 residues. V lost 1 base to trimming and J lost 0 bases, with 5 bases between them.

This clonotype was seen a few times. This sequence joins TRBV30 and TRBJ1-2, with D hard to call. This CDR3 is built from 11 residues. The germline V gene encodes CDR1 GTSNPN and CDR2 SVGIG (reference sequence). With 2 bases removed from V and 8 bases from J, the gap between germline ends came to 9 bases. The CDR3 spells CAWSTGPGYTF. CDR3 nucleotides: TGTGCCTGGAGTACCGGCCCCGGCTACACCTTC.

In DNA, the CDR3 is TGTGCCAGTAGTAAAGGACTAGCGTACACCGGGGAGCTGTTTTTT. Amino acid sequence: CASSKGLAYTGELFF. This chain uses TRBV19 with TRBJ2-2; 9 bases are shared with TRBD2. The CDR3 totals 15 residues. The germline gives CDR1 LNHDA, CDR2 SQIVND (reference sequence). The V and J ends lost 4 bases and 3 bases, in that order; junction bases with no gene match: 3.

The rearrangement links TRBV19 to TRBJ1-1; tentatively, D is TRBD1 (6 bases). The CDR3 has 14 residues. Trimming took 3 bases from V and 4 from J, leaving 12 bases between them. CDR1 LNHDA and CDR2 SQIVND come from the germline V gene (reference sequence). The CDR3 protein is CASSIDRPPTEAFF. For the CDR3, the DNA is TGTGCCAGTAGTATTGACAGGCCACCCACTGAAGCTTTCTTT.

On this clonotype: Given a much more abundant clone one base away, this may be a read error. CDR3 residues: CASRELALNTEALF. DNA of the CDR3: TGTGCCAGCAGGGAGTTGGCTCTTAACACTGAAGCTCTCTTT. V is TRBV6-1 and J is TRBJ1-1; D is uncertain. CDR3 size: 14 residues. The germline gives CDR1 MNHNS, CDR2 SASEGT.

This clonotype was counted ten times or more. This chain uses TRBV6-1 with TRBJ2-7; 10 bases align to TRBD1. This CDR3 contains 15 residues. Germline CDR1 is MNHNS and CDR2 is SASEGT. The V segment lost 2 bases and the J segment 2 bases; nucleotides outside the gene matches: 3. Here the CDR3 DNA reads TGTGCCAGCAGTGAACAGGGGACAGGGGCCTACGAGCAGTACTTC. This translates into CASSEQGTGAYEQYF.

A note on this clonotype: The junction does not match germline at one end; this may be a read error. DNA for the CDR3: TGTGCCGGCAGTGAAAGTGGGATAGTTCTAGGCAATCAGCCCCAGCATTTT. This translates into CAGSESGIVLGNQPQHF. The chain recombines TRBV6-2 or TRBV6-3 with TRBJ1-5; D gene uncertain. There are 17 residues in the CDR3. CDR1 MNHEY and CDR2 SVGEGT come from the germline V gene.

This clonotype was seen at least ten times. The DNA for the CDR3 is TGTGCCATCAGTGGGCAGGGGGATGAGCAGTTCTTC. Its translation is CAISGQGDEQFF. J is TRBJ2-1 and V is TRBV10-3; 7 bases map to TRBD1. The CDR3 consists of 12 residues. Looked up from germline, CDR1 is ENHRY and CDR2 is SYGVKD. Germline trimming cut 4 bases from V and 8 bases from J; bases unmatched to any gene: 2.

The chain joins TRBV18 to TRBJ2-3; a weak D match, TRBD1 (6 bases). Germline values: CDR1 KGHSH, CDR2 LQKENI. This CDR3 spans 14 amino acids. Trimming stripped 3 bases from V and 4 bases from J, with 11 bases between. CDR3 sequence: CASSPVRGPDTQYF. The CDR3 nucleotides read TGTGCCAGCTCACCGGTCAGGGGCCCAGATACGCAGTATTTT.

This clonotype was seen only a few times. V usage is TRBV24-1 and J usage is TRBJ2-2; TRBD1 agrees at 11 bases. Germline loops: CDR1 KGHDR, CDR2 SFDVKD. V lost 0 bases and J lost 5; bases outside the gene matches: 7. The CDR3 totals 18 residues. The CDR3 DNA reads TGTGCCACCAGTGATTTGCCCGGGACAGGGGGGTGGACCGGGGAGCTGTTTTTT. It codes for CATSDLPGTGGWTGELFF.

In its sample, this clonotype was seen many times. CDR3 residues: CASSLGSGPTGELFF. The CDR3 DNA follows: TGCGCCAGCAGCTTGGGGAGCGGCCCAACCGGGGAGCTGTTTTTT. This sequence joins TRBV5-1 and TRBJ2-2, with D maybe TRBD2 (5 bases). The CDR3 has 15 amino acids. Germline values: CDR1 SGHRS, CDR2 YFSETQ. The V end was cut by 0 bases, the J end by 5 bases, with 11 bases between.

At least ten counts were recorded for this clonotype. This chain uses TRBV7-9 with TRBJ2-3; tentative D call: TRBD1 (6 bases). CDR1 is SEHNR and CDR2 is FQNEAQ in the germline V gene (reference sequence). The length of the CDR3 is 14 residues. Trimming took off 2 bases at V and 0 bases at J, with 6 bases between the two ends. Here the CDR3 reads CASSLQGSTDTQYF. The CDR3 DNA is TGTGCCAGCAGCTTACAGGGGAGCACAGATACGCAGTATTTT.

This clonotype was observed a few times. This chain uses TRBV10-2 with TRBJ2-5, with D possibly TRBD2 on 6 matching bases. This CDR3 contains 15 residues. Trimming removed 6 bases at V and 5 bases at J, with 19 bases between. Germline CDR1 is WSHSY and CDR2 is SAAADI. Here the CDR3 DNA reads TGCGCCAGCAGAGAAACAGGCCCCCGGGGGGAGACCCAGTACTTC. It is translated as CASRETGPRGETQYF.

This clonotype was seen ten or more times. The rearrangement links TRBV27 to TRBJ1-1, with D possibly matching TRBD1 (5 bases). The CDR3 sequence is 15 residues long. Deletions cut 2 bases from V and 1 base from J, with 11 bases between. Per germline, CDR1 MNHEY and CDR2 SMNVEV (reference sequence). CDR3 sequence (DNA): TGTGCCAGCAGTTTAGGGGGAGCAGCGAACACTGAAGCTTTCTTT. Translated: CASSLGGAANTEAFF.